Each of the 21 T cell receptor beta chains below was sequenced from the same sample in a study of shared clonotypes between healthy human individuals. Terminally differentiated effector memory CD45RA+ cells were excluded by CCR7 positive selection of CD45RO-negative cells. The table came from immunoSEQ multiplex PCR; TCRdb's copy has only in-frame clones and leaves some out. Altogether about 580,000 clones are present, 98% being singletons, with the ten largest covering 0.25% to 0.35%. Sequencing was performed on naive CD8+ T cells sorted from blood. All receptors derive from a man aged 25-45 years in good health.

V and J are TRBV27 and TRBJ1-5; D unresolved. This CDR3 is 13 amino acids long. The V gene lost 6 bases and the J gene lost 5 bases, with 11 bases spanning the gap. Germline V gene data show CDR1 as MNHEY and CDR2 as SMNVEV (reference sequence). CDR3 DNA: TGTGCCAGCAGCTCCGGGCTCTATCAGCCCCAGCATTTT. Amino acids: CASSSGLYQPQHF.

CDR3 nucleotides: TGCGCCAGCAGCCAAAACAGCCACAATGAGCAGTTCTTC. Its translation is CASSQNSHNEQFF. The chain couples TRBV4-3 to TRBJ2-1; unclear D gene. Trimming stripped 2 bases from V and 5 bases from J, with 7 bases between. The CDR3 consists of 13 residues. Germline-derived CDR1 and CDR2 are LGHNA and YSLEER.

This chain connects TRBV6-5 to TRBJ2-7; 8 nucleotides line up with TRBD1. CDR1 and CDR2 (germline): MNHEY, SVGAGI. The V segment lost 4 bases and the J segment 8 bases; nucleotides outside the gene matches: 10. The CDR3 is 14 amino acids. DNA for the CDR3: TGTGCCAGCAGTTTCGGACAGGGCGTGTACCAGCAGTACTTC. Translated, it gives CASSFGQGVYQQYF.

The chain combines TRBV27 with TRBJ2-7; 9 nucleotides line up with TRBD1. Germline V gene sequence: CDR1 MNHEY, CDR2 SMNVEV (reference sequence). The CDR3 loop spans 16 amino acids. V lost 3 bases to trimming and J lost 5 bases; unmatched junction nucleotides: 11. This CDR3 reads CASSFSVYRGPDEQYF. The DNA for the CDR3 is TGTGCCAGCAGTTTCTCTGTATACAGGGGGCCTGACGAGCAGTACTTC.

V is TRBV18 and J is TRBJ2-1; 9 bases line up with TRBD2. This CDR3 has 14 residues. Germline CDR1 and CDR2: KGHSH and LQKENI. The junction had 4 bases not matched to a gene; V was cut back by 0 bases and J by 10 bases. The chain's CDR3 is CASSPPAGGEEQFF. CDR3 coding DNA: TGTGCCAGCTCACCACCGGCGGGAGGGGAAGAGCAGTTCTTC.

The rearrangement joins TRBV10-3 to TRBJ2-7; perhaps D is TRBD1 or TRBD2 (5 bases each). Germline V lookup: CDR1 ENHRY, CDR2 SYGVKD. V dropped 8 bases and J dropped 4 bases, with 18 bases sitting between them. CDR3 size: 14 residues. CDR3 DNA sequence: TGTGCCATCGGGGCTATAGGGGAGTCTTACGAGCAGTACTTC. This codes for CAIGAIGESYEQYF.

This chain connects TRBV5-1 to TRBJ1-1; a possible D gene is TRBD1 (5 bases). The length of the CDR3 is 14 residues. Germline V gene lookup returns CDR1 SGHRS and CDR2 YFSETQ. V gave up 0 bases and J gave up 6 bases, with 12 bases separating them. The CDR3 sequence: CASSLAPEGSEAFF. The DNA for the CDR3 is TGCGCCAGCAGCTTGGCACCCGAGGGGTCTGAAGCTTTCTTT.

The V and J genes are TRBV7-3 and TRBJ2-1; D is undetermined. Germline assignment: CDR1 SGHTA and CDR2 FQGTGA. The CDR3 consists of 15 residues. V dropped 0 bases and J dropped 0 bases, with 6 bases sitting between them. DNA for the CDR3: TGTGCCAGCAGCTTAACATCTAGCTCCTACAATGAGCAGTTCTTC. It encodes CASSLTSSSYNEQFF.

The chain carries TRBV19 and TRBJ2-7; 9 nucleotides line up with TRBD1. Germline CDR1 LNHDA, CDR2 SQIVND (reference sequence). The ends lost 4 bases at V and 5 bases at J; junction bases unmatched: 6. The CDR3 extends over 14 amino acids. The CDR3 sequence is CASSTRDRDHEQYF. As DNA, the CDR3 is TGTGCCAGTAGTACACGGGACAGGGACCACGAGCAGTACTTC.

The rearrangement links TRBV11-2 to TRBJ2-7; 10 bases map to TRBD2. Germline V lookup: CDR1 SGHAT, CDR2 FQNNGV. Trimming removed 7 bases from V and 0 bases from J; junction bases left unmatched: 3. The CDR3 sequence is 14 residues long. CDR3 in amino acids: CASNLAGASYEQYF. Here the CDR3 DNA reads TGTGCCAGCAACCTAGCGGGAGCCTCCTACGAGCAGTACTTC.

This sequence joins TRBV27 and TRBJ1-5; perhaps TRBD1 as D (5 bases). This CDR3 has 15 residues. CDR1 is MNHEY, CDR2 SMNVEV, per germline (reference sequence). V was trimmed by 3 bases and J by 0 bases, leaving 9 bases between them. Written as DNA, the CDR3 is TGTGCCAGCAGTTTCTGGGGCATTAGCAATCAGCCCCAGCATTTT. Translating gives CASSFWGISNQPQHF.

This clone came up once. The rearrangement links TRBV7-9 to TRBJ2-5; no reliable D call. The germline CDR1 and CDR2 sequences are SEHNR and FQNEAQ (reference sequence). This CDR3 spans 14 amino acids. The ends were cut back, 4 bases at V and 5 bases at J, with 14 bases in the middle. The CDR3, as DNA: TGTGCCAGCAGCTCCCCCCTGGGAAGGGAGACCCAGTACTTC. Translated: CASSSPLGRETQYF.

The chain carries TRBV7-9 and TRBJ2-1; 9 bases align to TRBD2. There are 16 residues in the CDR3. Germline V gene data show CDR1 as SEHNR and CDR2 as FQNEAQ (reference sequence). Trimming took 1 base from V and 8 from J; bases not matched to a gene: 9. CDR3 region: CASSLGGGRATDEQFF. The CDR3 DNA reads TGTGCCAGCAGCTTAGGAGGCGGGAGGGCCACGGATGAGCAGTTCTTC.

The gene calls are TRBV14 and TRBJ2-3; D ambiguous. Germline V gene data show CDR1 as SGHDN and CDR2 as FVKESK. The CDR3 length is 13 residues. Trimming stripped 1 base from V and 6 bases from J, with 8 bases between. The chain's CDR3 is CASSQVTGDTQYF. Here the CDR3 DNA reads TGTGCCAGCAGCCAAGTTACTGGGGATACGCAGTATTTT.

The J gene is TRBJ2-1, the V gene TRBV5-1; 13 positions agree with TRBD2. V shed 4 bases, J shed 8 bases, and the junction held 6 bases outside the gene matches. This CDR3 contains 15 residues. Per germline, CDR1 SGHRS and CDR2 YFSETQ. The CDR3 protein is CASSDGTSGNDEQFF. In DNA, the CDR3 is TGCGCCAGCAGCGACGGGACTAGCGGGAATGATGAGCAGTTCTTC.

The chain joins TRBV5-1 to TRBJ2-3; no clear D gene. The germline V gene has CDR1 SGHRS and CDR2 YFSETQ. V lost 1 base, J lost 2 bases, and 8 bases lay in between. The CDR3 is 14 amino acids. Here the CDR3 reads CASSLWSYTDTQYF. The CDR3, as DNA: TGCGCCAGCAGCTTGTGGTCTTACACAGATACGCAGTATTTT.

V is TRBV14 and J is TRBJ2-1; the D gene is possibly TRBD2 (6 bases). Trimming took off 4 bases at V and 7 bases at J, with 17 bases between the two ends. CDR1 is SGHDN and CDR2 is FVKESK in the germline V gene. The CDR3 spans 15 residues. Here the CDR3 DNA reads TGTGCCAGCAGCCTTATAGCGGATTGGGGGAATGAGCAGTTCTTC. This encodes CASSLIADWGNEQFF.

V gene TRBV7-9 combines with J gene TRBJ1-5; D uncertain. V gave up 8 bases and J gave up 5 bases, with 16 bases separating them. CDR1 and CDR2 from the germline V gene are SEHNR and FQNEAQ (reference sequence). This CDR3 comprises 14 residues. CDR3 loop: CASADGLRDQPQHF. CDR3 in DNA: TGTGCCAGCGCCGATGGACTCCGGGATCAGCCCCAGCATTTT.

V usage is TRBV7-9 and J usage is TRBJ2-6; D not certain. CDR3 length: 15 residues. Trimming left V 5 bases short and J 0 bases short, with 8 bases between. Germline values: CDR1 SEHNR, CDR2 FQNEAQ (reference sequence). The CDR3 here is CASSMPSSGANVLTF. The CDR3 nucleotides are TGTGCCAGCAGCATGCCCAGCTCTGGGGCCAACGTCCTGACTTTC. The whole variable domain, remainder taken from reference TRBV7-9 and TRBJ2-6, is DTGVSQNPRHKITKRGQNVTFRCDPISEHNRLYWYRQTLGQGPEFLTYFQNEAQLEKSRLLSDRFSAERPKGSFSTLEIQRTEQGDSAMYLCASSMPSSGANVLTFGAGSRLTVL.

This chain links TRBV7-8 with TRBJ1-2; D is possibly TRBD1 (5 bases). CDR1 is SGHVS and CDR2 is FQNEAQ in the germline V gene. The CDR3 is 17 amino acids. V lost 1 base and J 0 bases, leaving 15 bases between the germline ends. The CDR3 nucleotides are TGTGCCAGCAGCTTAGTCCCGGCGGGGGTGGCTAACTATGGCTACACCTTC. Protein: CASSLVPAGVANYGYTF.

The genes are TRBV5-6 and TRBJ2-3; TRBD1 might be the D (6 bases). Germline V CDR1 and CDR2: SGHDT, YYEEEE. The CDR3 is 12 amino acids. The germline V and J ends were trimmed by 4 bases and 8 bases, with 11 bases remaining between them. CDR3 in DNA: TGTGCCAGCAGCGCAGAGGGGGTTACGCAGTATTTT. Amino acids: CASSAEGVTQYF.